A selection of T cell receptor beta chains follows, all from one sample in a study of T cells in Graves' hyperthyroidism and ophthalmopathy. A single record per CDR3 protein comes from TCRdb applying MiXCR to the multiplex PCR reads. The sample contains about 420,000 distinct CDR3 sequences, around 15% of which appear only once. Sequenced sample: blood. These receptors originate from a young woman with Graves' hyperthyroidism. CDR3s include the opening cysteine and the closing phenylalanine or tryptophan. D genes are given only for firm matches. Clone sizes are given selectively: once, few, many, or a class where the clone is expanded.

TRBJ1-2 | TRBD1 | few | TRBV7-2 | CASSLGTGNGYAF | TGTGCCAGCAGCTTAGGGACAGGGAACGGCTACGCCTTC
TRBJ2-5 | - | - | TRBV9 | CASSPTPGRGGETQYF | TGTGCCAGCAGCCCTACCCCGGGACGCGGGGGCGAGACCCAGTACTTC
TRBJ2-2 | - | - | TRBV10-3 | CAISESTGTQFGELFF | TGTGCCATCAGTGAGTCGACCGGAACCCAATTCGGGGAGCTGTTTTTT
TRBJ2-2 | TRBD2 | few | TRBV11-2 | CASSLASGRYTGELFF | TGTGCCAGCAGCTTAGCTAGCGGGAGATATACCGGGGAGCTGTTTTTT
TRBJ2-1 | TRBD1 | many | TRBV6-1 | CASSERDSTEQFF | TGTGCCAGCAGTGAACGGGACAGTACTGAGCAGTTCTTC
TRBJ2-1 | TRBD2 | - | TRBV5-6 | CASSGGTSGNYNEQFF | TGTGCCAGCAGCGGAGGGACTAGCGGTAACTACAATGAGCAGTTCTTC
TRBJ2-1 | TRBD2 | - | TRBV5-6 | CASTLTSGSSYNEQFF | TGTGCCAGCACCCTGACTAGCGGAAGCTCCTACAATGAGCAGTTCTTC
TRBJ2-3 | TRBD2 | few | TRBV4-3 | CASSQEPERAGGPSDTQYF | TGCGCCAGCAGCCAAGAACCCGAAAGAGCGGGAGGGCCCTCAGATACGCAGTATTTT
TRBJ1-1 | TRBD1 | - | TRBV4-2 | CASSQERQGTEAFF | TGTGCCAGCAGCCAAGAAAGACAGGGGACTGAAGCTTTCTTT
TRBJ2-3 | - | many | TRBV7-2 | CASSFGVGSGIGTDTQYF | TGTGCCAGCAGCTTCGGGGTCGGCTCGGGGATCGGCACAGATACGCAGTATTTT
TRBJ2-7 | TRBD2 | many | TRBV20-1 | CSARDGSASGSYEQYF | TGCAGTGCTAGAGATGGTTCGGCTAGCGGGAGTTACGAGCAGTACTTC
TRBJ1-4 | TRBD1 | - | TRBV28 | CASRTRDRDYEKLFF | TGTGCCAGCAGGACCCGGGACAGGGATTACGAAAAACTGTTTTTT
TRBJ2-3 | - | many | TRBV9 | CASSVALAGGTDTQYF | TGTGCCAGCAGCGTAGCCCTAGCAGGCGGGACAGATACGCAGTATTTT
TRBJ2-7 | TRBD2 | many | TRBV20-1 | CSVKGLAGAYEQYF | TGCAGTGTTAAGGGACTAGCGGGAGCCTACGAGCAGTACTTC
TRBJ2-1 | - | - | TRBV13 | CASSSRRADYNEQFF | TGTGCCAGCAGCTCCCGCCGGGCGGATTACAATGAGCAGTTCTTC
TRBJ1-1 | - | - | TRBV5-6 | CASAGGARTEAFF | TGTGCCAGCGCTGGGGGCGCCCGGACTGAAGCTTTCTTT
TRBJ2-1 | TRBD2 | many | TRBV18 | CASSPSFGLGGSNEQFF | TGTGCCAGCTCACCATCCTTCGGTTTGGGCGGGAGCAATGAGCAGTTCTTC
TRBJ2-1 | - | many | TRBV5-1 | CASSLGPLSEQFF | TGCGCCAGCAGCTTGGGCCCCCTCAGCGAGCAGTTCTTC
TRBJ1-3 | - | - | TRBV29-1 | CSVGLRAGNTIYF | TGCAGCGTGGGTTTGAGGGCTGGAAACACCATATATTTT
TRBJ2-6 | - | - | TRBV5-1 | CASSLGSAQTGANVLTF | TGCGCCAGCAGCTTGGGTAGCGCTCAAACTGGGGCCAACGTCCTGACTTTC
TRBJ2-2 | - | - | TRBV3-1 | CASSQESVSGITGELFF | TGTGCCAGCAGCCAAGAATCTGTCTCGGGTATCACCGGGGAGCTGTTTTTT
TRBJ2-3 | - | many | TRBV6-1 | CASRQTPLGADTQYF | TGTGCCAGCAGGCAAACCCCCCTCGGGGCAGATACGCAGTATTTT
TRBJ1-1 | - | many | TRBV11-2 | CASSFLSKNTEAFF | TGTGCCAGCAGCTTCCTGTCCAAGAACACTGAAGCTTTCTTT
TRBJ2-7 | - | many | TRBV29-1 | CSVEEVGEQYF | TGCAGCGTTGAAGAGGTTGGCGAGCAGTACTTC
TRBJ1-5 | - | - | TRBV20-1 | CSASRGAPGQPQHF | TGCAGTGCTAGTCGAGGGGCCCCCGGACAGCCCCAGCATTTT
TRBJ2-7 | - | many | TRBV28 | CASSLLWGESPLVGASYEQYF | TGTGCCAGCAGTTTATTGTGGGGGGAGAGCCCGCTAGTGGGGGCCTCCTACGAGCAGTACTTC
TRBJ2-1 | TRBD2 | many | TRBV10-3 | CAISDRREGNEQFF | TGTGCCATCAGTGATAGGCGGGAGGGGAATGAGCAGTTCTTC
TRBJ2-1 | TRBD2 | few | TRBV19 | CASSTLAGNLNNEQFF | TGTGCCAGTAGTACACTAGCGGGGAACCTAAACAATGAGCAGTTCTTC
TRBJ2-5 | TRBD2 | - | TRBV5-1 | CASSLEWLAGETQYF | TGCGCCAGCAGCCTGGAATGGCTAGCGGGAGAGACCCAGTACTTC
TRBJ2-3 | TRBD2 | few | TRBV9 | CASSVNGRTADTQYF | TGTGCCAGCAGCGTAAACGGGAGGACCGCCGATACGCAGTATTTT
TRBJ2-7 | TRBD2 | many | TRBV9 | CASSVAGAGYEQYF | TGTGCCAGCAGCGTCGCGGGAGCGGGCTACGAGCAGTACTTC
TRBJ2-1 | TRBD2 | - | TRBV13 | CASSSPSGSSDNEQFF | TGTGCCAGCAGCTCTCCTAGCGGGAGTTCGGACAATGAGCAGTTCTTC
TRBJ2-7 | - | few | TRBV19 | CASRNSGAELEQYF | TGTGCCAGTAGAAACTCGGGAGCGGAGCTCGAGCAGTACTTC
TRBJ1-2 | - | - | TRBV7-9 | CASRAQSLAYGYTF | TGTGCCAGCAGAGCTCAATCATTAGCCTATGGCTACACCTTC
TRBJ1-6 | - | - | TRBV13 | CASRSRVGSPLHF | TGTGCCAGCCGAAGCAGGGTCGGATCACCCCTCCACTTT
TRBJ1-4 | - | many | TRBV29-1 | CSVGDNEKLFF | TGCAGCGTGGGGGATAATGAAAAACTGTTTTTT
TRBJ1-1 | TRBD1 | many | TRBV20-1 | CSARVPGTDTEAFF | TGCAGTGCTAGGGTCCCGGGGACAGACACTGAAGCTTTCTTT
TRBJ2-6 | - | many | TRBV12-3/TRBV12-4 | CASSPILGASGANVLTF | TGTGCCAGCAGCCCCATCCTGGGGGCATCTGGGGCCAACGTCCTGACTTTC